This note documents a single T cell receptor beta chain sequence. Antigen unknown. The isolated RNA, all of it, was reverse transcribed, so expressed TCRB transcripts were what got sequenced. Assay used: immunoSEQ multiplex PCR; TCRdb lists only in-frame clones, some missing. The sample lists over 15,000 clones; more than 65% were seen once. The germline gives CDR1 SNHLY, CDR2 FYNNEI. Trimming left V 6 bases short and J 1 base short, with 9 bases between. The CDR3 is made up of 13 amino acids. Isolation of CD4+ naive, central memory, regulatory and stem cell-like memory cells was achieved by sorting via CD45RO/CCR7/CD25/CD127/CD95/CD27. The sample belongs to a study of beta chain features in type 1 diabetes. Broader study findings: All four CD4+ subsets of Type 1 diabetes patients contained TCRB CDR3s that were moderately but significantly shorter. Sampled from patients, naive, central memory and Treg TCRB repertoires appeared more similar than those sampled from healthy donors.

This TCR came from a man aged 30 to 45 with type 1 diabetes. Material for sequencing was Tregs from blood. The chain recombines TRBV2 with TRBJ1-2; tentatively, D is TRBD1 (5 bases). CDR3 in amino acids: CASRGLDNYGYTF. DNA for the CDR3: TGTGCCAGCAGGGGGCTCGATAACTATGGCTACACCTTC. Full variable domain (missing parts from reference TRBV2 and TRBJ1-2): EPEVTQTPSHQVTQMGQEVILRCVPISNHLYFYWYRQILGQKVEFLVSFYNNEISEKSEIFDDQFSVERPDGSNFTLKIRSTKLEDSAMYFCASRGLDNYGYTFGSGTRLTVV.